These 11 T cell receptor beta chains were all obtained from the same sample, sequenced in a study of CXCR3-negative and CXCR3-positive naive CD8 T cells. In preparing the TRB cDNA libraries, 5' RACE with UMI labels was used. TCRdb derives one entry per CDR3 protein from the 5' RACE reads, leaving out DNA. This listing includes 69,000 or so distinct CDR3 sequences. What was sequenced was naive CXCR3- CD8+ T cells from blood. Stated subset: CD45RO-CCR7+CD27+CD95- naive CD8+ T cells lacking CXCR3 (TNR3-). The receptors were gathered from a human donor in good health. Some clones in this sample may be carry-over from other donors' samples.

J is TRBJ1-4 and V is TRBV4-3; TCRdb's D gene call, TRBD1, goes unchecked for lack of DNA. CDR1 is LGHNA, CDR2 YSLEER, per germline. The CDR3 loop spans 17 amino acids. The CDR3 here is CASSQEWRGELNEKLFF.

This sequence joins TRBV20-1 and TRBJ2-7; TCRdb's D call, TRBD2, is unchecked because there is no DNA. Germline CDR1 is DFQATT and CDR2 is SNEGSKA (reference sequence). The CDR3 loop spans 14 amino acids. The CDR3 protein is CSADSGGVTYEQYF.

V usage is TRBV7-9 and J usage is TRBJ1-2; TCRdb's D call, TRBD1, is unchecked because there is no DNA. Germline CDR1 SEHNR, CDR2 FQNEAQ (reference sequence). The CDR3 spans 13 residues. CDR3: CASSPLERDGYTF.

The chain employs TRBV29-1 and TRBJ1-1. Germline V gene data show CDR1 as SQVTM and CDR2 as ANQGSEA. This CDR3 contains 13 residues. The CDR3: CSVELDGNTEAFF.

The chain links TRBV5-1 to TRBJ2-2; as DNA is missing, the TRBD1 call by TCRdb cannot be tested. The CDR3 spans 15 residues. Germline lookup yields CDR1 SGHRS and CDR2 YFSETQ. CDR3 region: CASSRTDQNTGELFF.

This chain joins TRBV4-1 and TRBJ1-1. The CDR3 runs to 14 residues. Germline V CDR1 and CDR2: MGHRA, YSYEKL. The CDR3 is CASSQIGENTEAFF.

The CDR3 loop reads CASRIGQGRLAGCSYNEQFF. The chain carries TRBV12-2 and TRBJ2-1; TCRdb proposes TRBD2, but this gene call is untestable without DNA. TRBV12-2 is listed as a pseudogene. CDR3 length: 20 amino acids.

The V and J genes are TRBV7-3 and TRBJ1-1; the D call from TCRdb, TRBD1, cannot be confirmed without DNA. Germline V CDR1 and CDR2: SGHTA, FQGTGA. CDR3 size: 17 residues. CDR3 region: CASSLTPITRVNTEAFF.

The chain recombines TRBV7-6 with TRBJ2-5. The CDR3 is made up of 12 amino acids. Germline loops: CDR1 SGHVS, CDR2 FNYEAQ. Here the CDR3 reads CASSLGEETQYF.

The gene calls are TRBV20-1 and TRBJ2-1; the TRBD2 assignment by TCRdb is unverifiable without DNA. Germline V CDR1 and CDR2: DFQATT, SNEGSKA (reference sequence). This CDR3 region has 15 residues. CDR3: CSARDIHSGRNEQFF.

This chain joins TRBV20-1 and TRBJ1-1; TCRdb calls TRBD1, which cannot be checked without DNA. The CDR3 runs to 15 residues. Germline-derived CDR1 and CDR2 are DFQATT and SNEGSKA (reference sequence). CDR3 residues: CSAREVGGLDTEAFF.